This T cell receptor beta chain was captured by sequencing in a study of CD8+CD57+ T cells in acquired aplastic anemia. Study-wide background: DNA recovered from sorted CD4+ and CD8+ cells had a mean of around 3.2 ug. There were roughly 11 million reads, on average, for CD4+ cells from healthy donors.

The template used for profiling TCR beta VDJ and CDR3 was genomic DNA. MiXCR, run by TCRdb on the reads, gives a single entry per CDR3 protein. The sample includes around 170,000 distinct CDR3 sequences, under 75% of them seen just once. Whole-study findings and limits: The study found no significant CD8+ Simpson's diversity difference between patients and controls.

Details on this clonotype: Antigen specificity is unknown. One junction end disagrees with the germline gene, perhaps due to a read error.

The CDR3 has 14 residues. Germline loops: CDR1 SEHNR, CDR2 FQNEAQ (reference sequence). The receptor was isolated from a human donor in good health. The sample was sorted CD4+, CD8+, or CD8+CD57+ T cells (not recorded which) from PBMCs. V is TRBV7-9 and J is TRBJ2-3; no definite D call. CDR3 DNA sequence: TGTGCCAGCAGCCAACCAAGCCCCACAGATACGCGGTATTTT. It codes for CASSQPSPTDTRYF.